The source of this T cell receptor beta chain is a study of CD8 T cells in Susac syndrome. Multiple sclerosis controls were treatment-naive patients with stable or active relapsing-remitting disease. Isolation of CD8+ and CD4+ T cells was performed negatively, whereas enrichment of TEMRA cells was done by FACS. After extraction with the RNeasy kit, about 0.45 to 1 ug of the RNA was reverse transcribed using random hexamers. The TCR beta CDR3 was amplified by immunoSEQ multiplex PCR across 54 Vbeta, 13 Jbeta. From the immunoSEQ multiplex PCR reads, TCRdb called clonotypes with MiXCR, one entry per CDR3 protein. The data show under 55,000 distinct CDR3 sequences, just over 90% seen once. The CDR3 loop spans 15 amino acids. Germline lookup yields CDR1 MNHNS and CDR2 SASEGT. V lost 0 bases to trimming and J lost 7 bases; unmatched junction nucleotides: 6.

This receptor was taken from a human donor with multiple sclerosis. This chain uses TRBV6-1 with TRBJ2-7, with 10 nucleotides matching TRBD1. Sequencing was done on a sample of CD8+ T cells from PBMCs. The CDR3 is CASSEAAGTGDEQYF. CDR3 DNA: TGTGCCAGCAGTGAAGCGGCCGGGACAGGGGATGAGCAGTACTTC.